The clone carrying this TCR beta chain was counted between two and nine times. Its antigen is not identified. This entry is derived from a study of identical twins. The germline V gene encodes CDR1 MNHEY and CDR2 SVGAGI. This CDR3 is 14 amino acids long. J was trimmed by 9 bases and V by 4 bases; bases with no gene match: 10. TCRdb re-called the 5' RACE reads with MiXCR, one entry per CDR3 protein. This table has roughly 500,000 distinct CDR3 sequences, 22% appearing once. Broader study findings: For cord blood, abundant beta clonotypes had fewer insertions, unlike memory repertoires, which showed none. Zero-insertion analyses might be partly confounded by invariant T cells like MAIT and iNKT.

These data were likewise used in another study, on T cells expressing NK-cell markers.

This clonotype was obtained from a woman between 18 and 29 years old in good health. V gene TRBV6-5 combines with J gene TRBJ2-5; 8 bases are shared with TRBD2. Sequencing was done on a sample of CD4+ T cells sorted from blood. The CDR3: CASSWIAGRGAQYF. For the CDR3, the DNA is TGTGCCAGCAGTTGGATAGCGGGGCGAGGGGCCCAGTACTTC.